These T cell receptor beta chains were read from a single sample in a study of blood T cells in healthy people across ages. Each CDR3 protein gets one entry after TCRdb re-called the 5' RACE reads with MiXCR. The sample has 450,000 to 700,000 distinct CDR3 sequences; 25% to 30% are singletons. The sequencing input was blood. These receptors were taken from a woman in her sixties or seventies in good health. Each CDR3 is given with its conserved first and last residue. Each record gives: V gene, D gene, clone size, J gene, CDR3 protein, CDR3 DNA. D genes are given only for firm matches. Clone size appears in some rows only: once, few, many, or a class for an expanded clone.

v_gene: TRBV6-2/TRBV6-3; d_gene: TRBD1; abundance: few; j_gene: TRBJ2-1; CDR3aa: CATDRANEQFF; CDR3nt: TGTGCCACGGACAGGGCAAATGAGCAGTTCTTC
v_gene: TRBV7-2; d_gene: NA; abundance: NA; j_gene: TRBJ2-3; CDR3aa: CASSLVGADTQYF; CDR3nt: TGTGCCAGCAGCTTGGTTGGAGCAGATACGCAGTATTTT
v_gene: TRBV6-6; d_gene: NA; abundance: few; j_gene: TRBJ1-4; CDR3aa: CASGIQRNEKLFF; CDR3nt: TGTGCCAGCGGGATCCAGCGTAATGAAAAACTGTTTTTT
v_gene: TRBV7-2; d_gene: NA; abundance: NA; j_gene: TRBJ1-3; CDR3aa: CASSLVQERNTIYF; CDR3nt: TGTGCCAGCAGCTTAGTACAGGAGCGAAACACCATATATTTT
v_gene: TRBV20-1; d_gene: TRBD2; abundance: few; j_gene: TRBJ2-5; CDR3aa: CSARVQGTMETQYF; CDR3nt: TGCAGTGCTAGAGTCCAAGGGACTATGGAGACCCAGTACTTC
v_gene: TRBV20-1; d_gene: NA; abundance: NA; j_gene: TRBJ1-1; CDR3aa: CSARVDTSTLGTEAFF; CDR3nt: TGCAGTGCTAGGGTTGACACCTCGACTCTCGGCACTGAAGCCTTCTTT
v_gene: TRBV6-2/TRBV6-3; d_gene: TRBD2; abundance: few; j_gene: TRBJ2-7; CDR3aa: CASSYQTSGYSYEQYF; CDR3nt: TGTGCCAGCAGTTACCAGACTAGCGGATACTCCTACGAGCAGTACTTC
v_gene: TRBV4-2; d_gene: NA; abundance: few; j_gene: TRBJ2-1; CDR3aa: CASSQGDGGERLYNEQFF; CDR3nt: TGTGCCAGCAGCCAAGGGGATGGCGGGGAAAGACTCTACAATGAGCAGTTCTTC
v_gene: TRBV12-3/TRBV12-4; d_gene: NA; abundance: NA; j_gene: TRBJ1-2; CDR3aa: CASSLTLGGYYGYTF; CDR3nt: TGTGCCAGCAGTTTAACCCTCGGCGGGTATTATGGCTACACCTTC
v_gene: TRBV3-1; d_gene: NA; abundance: few; j_gene: TRBJ1-6; CDR3aa: CASSQDGPPYNSPLHF; CDR3nt: TGTGCCAGCAGCCAAGACGGGCCACCCTATAATTCACCCCTCCACTTT
v_gene: TRBV6-2/TRBV6-3; d_gene: TRBD2; abundance: NA; j_gene: TRBJ2-4; CDR3aa: CASEGLEKNIQYF; CDR3nt: TGTGCCAGCGAGGGACTAGAAAAAAACATTCAGTACTTC
v_gene: TRBV7-2; d_gene: TRBD1; abundance: few; j_gene: TRBJ2-5; CDR3aa: CASSLVTGGAEETQYF; CDR3nt: TGTGCCAGCAGCTTAGTAACAGGGGGCGCTGAGGAGACCCAGTACTTC
v_gene: TRBV6-2/TRBV6-3; d_gene: TRBD1; abundance: NA; j_gene: TRBJ2-7; CDR3aa: CASSVPGTGSYEQYF; CDR3nt: TGTGCCAGCAGTGTTCCCGGGACAGGGTCCTACGAGCAGTACTTC
v_gene: TRBV28; d_gene: NA; abundance: few; j_gene: TRBJ1-4; CDR3aa: CASSPLGAPNEKLFF; CDR3nt: TGTGCCAGCAGCCCCTTGGGGGCACCTAATGAAAAACTGTTTTTT
v_gene: TRBV20-1; d_gene: NA; abundance: few; j_gene: TRBJ1-1; CDR3aa: CSASGDGDAFF; CDR3nt: TGCAGTGCTAGCGGTGACGGGGACGCTTTCTTT
v_gene: TRBV18; d_gene: NA; abundance: NA; j_gene: TRBJ1-1; CDR3aa: CASSPAGLFSEAFF; CDR3nt: TGTGCCAGCTCACCAGCAGGGTTGTTTTCTGAAGCTTTCTTT
v_gene: TRBV7-3; d_gene: NA; abundance: NA; j_gene: TRBJ2-1; CDR3aa: CATSSGAGSFGNEQFF; CDR3nt: TGTGCCACCTCCTCCGGCGCGGGGTCATTCGGGAATGAGCAGTTCTTC
v_gene: TRBV10-2; d_gene: NA; abundance: NA; j_gene: TRBJ1-4; CDR3aa: CASHGTVDEKLFF; CDR3nt: TGCGCCAGCCACGGGACGGTGGATGAAAAACTGTTTTTT
v_gene: TRBV5-5; d_gene: NA; abundance: few; j_gene: TRBJ2-5; CDR3aa: CASSLGGGAETQYF; CDR3nt: TGTGCCAGCAGCTTGGGGGGGGGCGCGGAGACCCAGTACTTC
v_gene: TRBV12-3/TRBV12-4; d_gene: NA; abundance: NA; j_gene: TRBJ1-2; CDR3aa: CASSLSRLGGYTF; CDR3nt: TGTGCCAGCAGTTTATCCCGACTGGGAGGCTACACCTTC
v_gene: TRBV7-9; d_gene: NA; abundance: few; j_gene: TRBJ1-1; CDR3aa: CASSLLQASTEAFF; CDR3nt: TGTGCCAGCAGCTTATTACAGGCCAGCACTGAAGCTTTCTTT
v_gene: TRBV29-1; d_gene: TRBD2; abundance: few; j_gene: TRBJ2-1; CDR3aa: CSVEGSGGEQFF; CDR3nt: TGCAGCGTTGAAGGTAGCGGGGGAGAGCAGTTCTTC